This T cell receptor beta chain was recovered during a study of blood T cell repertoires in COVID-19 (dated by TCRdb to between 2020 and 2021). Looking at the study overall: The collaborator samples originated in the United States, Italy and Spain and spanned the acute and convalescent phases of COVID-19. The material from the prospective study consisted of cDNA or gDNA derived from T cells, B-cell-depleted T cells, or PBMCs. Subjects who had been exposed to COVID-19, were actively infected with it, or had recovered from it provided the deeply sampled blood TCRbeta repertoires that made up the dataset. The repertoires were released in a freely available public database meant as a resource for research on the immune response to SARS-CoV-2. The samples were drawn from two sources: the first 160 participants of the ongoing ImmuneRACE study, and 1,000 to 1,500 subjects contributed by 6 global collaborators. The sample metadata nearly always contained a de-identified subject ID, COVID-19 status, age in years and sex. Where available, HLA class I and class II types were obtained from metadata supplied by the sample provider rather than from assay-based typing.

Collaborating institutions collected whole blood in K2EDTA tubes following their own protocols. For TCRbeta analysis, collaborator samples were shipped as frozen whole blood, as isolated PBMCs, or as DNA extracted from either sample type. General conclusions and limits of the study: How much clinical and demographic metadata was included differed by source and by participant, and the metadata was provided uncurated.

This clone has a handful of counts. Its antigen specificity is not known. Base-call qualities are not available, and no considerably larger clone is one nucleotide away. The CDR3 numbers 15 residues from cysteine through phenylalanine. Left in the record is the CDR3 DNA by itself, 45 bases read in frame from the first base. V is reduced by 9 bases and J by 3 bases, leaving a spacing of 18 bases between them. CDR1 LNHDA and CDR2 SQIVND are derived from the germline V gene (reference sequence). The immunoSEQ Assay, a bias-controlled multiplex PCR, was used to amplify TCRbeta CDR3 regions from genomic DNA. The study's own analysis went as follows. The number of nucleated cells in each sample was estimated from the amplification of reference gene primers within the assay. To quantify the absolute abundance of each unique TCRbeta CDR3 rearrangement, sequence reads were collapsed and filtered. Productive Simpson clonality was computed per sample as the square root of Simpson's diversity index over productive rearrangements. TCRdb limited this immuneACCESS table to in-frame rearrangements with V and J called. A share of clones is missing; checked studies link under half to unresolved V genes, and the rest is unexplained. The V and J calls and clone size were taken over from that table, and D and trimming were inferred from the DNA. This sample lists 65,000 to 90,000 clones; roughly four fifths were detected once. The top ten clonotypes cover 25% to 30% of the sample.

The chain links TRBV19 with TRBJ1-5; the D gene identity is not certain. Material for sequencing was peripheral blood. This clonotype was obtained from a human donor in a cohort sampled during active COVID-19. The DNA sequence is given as TGTGCCAGCCTAGGAAGGTCGGGGTACAATCAGCCCCAGCATTTT. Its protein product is CASLGRSGYNQPQHF.